The 3 T cell receptor beta chains below all came from one sample that was sequenced in a study of identical twins' blood T cells. TCRdb independently ran MiXCR on the 5' RACE reads; one entry per CDR3 protein. The sample has 300,000 to 400,000 distinct CDR3 sequences, roughly 27% seen once. Sample: PBMCs. Receptors originate from a woman aged 18 to 50 in good health.

This clonotype was seen only a few times. CDR3: CASSSGQSYEQYF. CDR3 sequence (DNA): TGTGCCAGCTCCTCCGGACAGTCCTACGAGCAGTACTTC. The gene calls are TRBV18 and TRBJ2-7; D possibly corresponds to TRBD1 (6 bases). The V gene's germline CDR1 is KGHSH and CDR2 LQKENI. Trimming took 6 bases from V and 1 from J, leaving 10 bases between them. The CDR3 contains 13 residues. The variable domain in full, with the rest retrieved from reference TRBV18 and TRBJ2-7, is NAGVMQNPRHLVRRRGQEARLRCSPMKGHSHVYWYRQLPEEGLKFMVYLQKENIIDESGMPKERFSAEFPKEGPSILRIQQVVRGDSAAYFCASSSGQSYEQYFGPGTRLTVT.

Ten or more counts support this clonotype. J is TRBJ1-5 and V is TRBV18; no reliable D call. Trimming removed 1 base at V and 5 bases at J, with 6 bases between. CDR1 KGHSH and CDR2 LQKENI come from the germline V gene. The CDR3 sequence is 13 residues long. The CDR3 coding sequence is TGTGCCAGCTCACCACTTTCCGATCAGCCCCAGCATTTT. It encodes CASSPLSDQPQHF.

This clonotype was observed a handful of times. V and J are TRBV20-1 and TRBJ2-7; D unclear. V lost 6 bases and J lost 5, with 14 bases in between. CDR1 DFQATT and CDR2 SNEGSKA come from the germline V gene (reference sequence). This CDR3 is built from 12 residues. CDR3 sequence (DNA): TGCAGTGCAAGGACCTTCGCCAACGAGCAGTACTTC. This translates into CSARTFANEQYF.